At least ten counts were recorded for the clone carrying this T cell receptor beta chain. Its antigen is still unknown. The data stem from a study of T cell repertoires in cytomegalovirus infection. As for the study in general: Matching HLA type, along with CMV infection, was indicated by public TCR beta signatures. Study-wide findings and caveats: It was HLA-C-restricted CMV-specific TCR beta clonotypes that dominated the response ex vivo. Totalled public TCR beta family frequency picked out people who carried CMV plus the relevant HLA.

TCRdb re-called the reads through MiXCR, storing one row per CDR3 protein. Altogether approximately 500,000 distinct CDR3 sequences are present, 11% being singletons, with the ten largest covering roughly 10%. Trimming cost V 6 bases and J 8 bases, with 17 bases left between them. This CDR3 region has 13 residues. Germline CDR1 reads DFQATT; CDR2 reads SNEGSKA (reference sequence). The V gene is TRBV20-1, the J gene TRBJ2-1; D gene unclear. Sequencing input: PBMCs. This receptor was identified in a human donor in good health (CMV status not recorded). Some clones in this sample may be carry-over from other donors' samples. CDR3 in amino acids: CSAPQAWLDEQFF. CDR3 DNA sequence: TGCAGTGCGCCCCAGGCTTGGTTGGATGAGCAGTTCTTC.